This TCR beta chain emerged from a study of immune heterogeneity within non-small cell lung tumors. Bulk tumor genomic DNA constituted the template, at around 600 ng per sample. Several biopsies were collected from each primary tumor during surgery. They were spaced as far apart as possible within the tumor mass. Patients underwent curative surgery for untreated, newly diagnosed non-small cell lung cancer. Remarks on this clonotype: Its matching antigen is unknown. Since a much larger clone is just one base distant, this may be a read error.

The CDR3 sequence is 15 residues long. Trimming left V 4 bases short and J 3 bases short, with 18 bases between. Looked up from germline, CDR1 is DFQATT and CDR2 is SNEGSKA (reference sequence). Overall study results and limits: Identical dominant CDR3 beta clonotypes recurred across tumor sites within a patient, alongside site-unique high-frequency clones.

Multiplex PCR amplified the TCR beta CDR3 region. Its first round ran for approximately 10 cycles with 32 V and 13 J primers. TCRdb ran MiXCR on the multiplex PCR reads and lists one entry per CDR3 protein. The table includes 8,500 to 13,000 distinct CDR3 sequences, 25% to 35% detected once. The J gene is TRBJ2-5, the V gene TRBV20-1; the D is unclear. This clonotype was sampled from a woman aged 60-75 years with non-small cell lung cancer. The sample comprised lung tumor tissue. The DNA of the CDR3 is TGCAGTGCTACCCAACGGGTAGGGCTGGAAGAGACCCAGTACTTC. This gives the protein CSATQRVGLEETQYF.